One TCR beta chain is described in this entry. Its target antigen remains unknown. Per-base qualities were not stored, and no clone one base away is much larger. Library prep was done by the immunoSEQ multiplex PCR assay. For the multiplex PCR, a mixture combining 60 forward primers for TCR Vbeta segments and 13 reverse primers for TCR Jbeta segments was used. Amplification of the CDR3 region of rearranged TCR beta genes was performed with a multiplex PCR assay on genomic DNA. The amplified TCR beta libraries were sequenced on the Illumina HiSeq System as 87-base-pair reads. Turning to the authors' computational methods: Across the 700 or so repertoires, a later analysis counted tens of millions of unique TCR beta chains, some 11 million of which were shared by at least two donors. To remove PCR and sequencing errors, raw reads were error-corrected and collapsed into unique sequences using a nearest-neighbor algorithm that merged closely related sequences. Alignment of CDR3 sequences to IMGT reference sequences was used to assign V, D and J gene segments. For a sequence to be retained, a match of at least six nucleotides was required to both a V gene segment and a J gene segment. Rearrangements were called productive when the CDR3 lacked stop codons and stayed in frame with V and J; all others were non-productive. CDR3 was defined by IMGT convention, running from the second conserved V-encoded cysteine to the conserved J-encoded phenylalanine. The earlier analysis of roughly 590 of the donors excluded any sequence lacking an unambiguous match to a single V gene segment. In an earlier analysis of almost 600 of the donors, a V segment was called functional when productive rearrangements were above 56.7%, and segregating when the standard deviation between donors exceeded 5%. A statistical classification framework was built to diagnose cytomegalovirus status from the catalog of TCR beta chain sequences. In a later analysis, TCR nucleotide sequences were compared against IMGT/GENE-DB human TR gene sequences so that V and J genes could be assigned. Using the TCRdist pipeline, a later analysis assigned CDR3 sequences along with most-parsimonious VDJ recombination scenarios. In a later analysis, each TCR beta chain was defined by its CDR3 amino acid sequence together with its V-gene family, and reads lacking a unique V-gene family were excluded. In a later analysis, 550 to 650 highly shared, low-generation-probability nucleotide sequences were removed to address suspected cross-contamination and a sequencing artifact. A later analysis calculated a clonal expansion index for each public chain from normalized within-repertoire ranks of inferred template counts. Generation probabilities in a later analysis came from a VDJ recombination model fitted to out-of-frame rearrangements, and those results were checked against IGoR. Hypergeometric tests were used in a later analysis to score TCR-TCR, TCR-HLA and TCR-CMV co-occurrence, with a repertoire-size bias correction applied to the TCR pairs. To estimate false discovery rates, a later analysis permuted the HLA or CMV assignments 20 times. A later analysis grouped co-occurring TCRs with DBSCAN, adding TCRdist sequence similarity when clustering within HLA-allele-positive subsets. Repertoires with fewer than 30,000 or more than 120,000 public chains, plus five repertoires with anomalous nucleotide sharing, were excluded from co-occurrence clustering. Imported from immuneACCESS, the table was reduced by TCRdb to in-frame sequences with V and J called. These copies leave out some clones; in studies compared against another copy, an unresolved V gene accounts for under half, and the cause of the remainder is not known. D and trimming come from the DNA, and the V and J calls and clone size come from that table. This sample gives 75,000 to 90,000 clones in total; around 79% of them show up just once. The ten biggest clones cover around 22% of the sample.

The source of the sample is a study of cytomegalovirus exposure and HLA in healthy donors listed by TCRdb under 2017. Turning to the overall study: In an earlier analysis of roughly 500 of the donors, 276 Gb of sequence data and approximately 100 million unique TCR beta sequences from approximately 180 million T cells were reported. In a later genetic analysis, genome-wide SNP genotypes for 398 of the 666 donors were used, and that subset was treated as a discovery cohort. To predict cytomegalovirus infection status, the study combined high-throughput TCR immunosequencing, statistical association of individual TCRs with disease status, and machine learning. Donor age, sex, ethnicity and CMV serostatus were compiled alongside the repertoire data. The aim of the study was to test whether cataloging public T cell receptors could identify signatures of past pathogen exposure. In a later analysis, previously published TCR beta repertoires from about 670 donors were re-analyzed and high-resolution HLA genotyping was added so that TCR occurrence patterns could be studied. The study used immunosequencing to profile the T cell repertoires of several hundred subjects and linked those repertoires to cytomegalovirus serostatus. Of the roughly 410 genotyped donors, approximately 81% were placed in the genetic ancestry cluster associated with self-reported Caucasian donors. Class I and class II HLA loci were covered by the typing at four-digit resolution. In the later analysis, no new phenotypic data were used to find candidate immune exposures; instead, reliance was placed on TCR beta sequences and their occurrence across donors. Every discovery cohort repertoire had been produced on one sequencing platform. Along with the 666-subject first cohort, a separate validation cohort of roughly 110 different subjects was used. Typing coverage differed by locus: A, B, C, DRB1 and DQB1 were typed in about 620-640 donors, DQA1 in about 560, DPA1 in around 580, and DPB1 in 472. An earlier analysis of around 540 of the donors applied high-throughput TCR beta sequencing to assess whether each TCR beta V gene segment acted as functional or pseudogenic. Across some 400 genotyped donors of the cohort, an average of about 240,000 unique TCR beta nucleotide sequences per donor were sequenced, and around 20% of those sequences were non-productive. A handful of DR-DQ haplotypes were handled as single units for association and clustering because linkage in the cohort was strong. An early release covering 500 to 750 HLA-typed donors comprised about 300 gigabases of sequencing data and approximately 80 million unique TCR sequences.

In total, fewer than 750 healthy bone marrow donors made up the cohort. Cohort members were all nominally healthy when sampled, although unrecorded immune exposures were likely present. The donor was CMV seropositive and belonged to the group of some 290 seropositive cohort members. A peripheral blood sample was collected from each donor, and TCR beta sequencing was performed on peripheral blood mononuclear cells. The Qiagen DNeasy Blood Extraction Kit was used to extract genomic DNA from the blood cell samples. V and J are trimmed by 5 bases and 3 bases, and the gene matches miss 12 bases of the junction. The germline V gene encodes CDR1 MNHEY and CDR2 SMNVEV (reference sequence). Taken from cysteine to phenylalanine, the CDR3 has 17 residues. CDR3 DNA only is kept here, 51 bases in frame from base 1. Study-level results and caveats: Because HLA typing was missing for some donors at each locus, association tests included only the typed subset. Presence/absence analyses assumed roughly uniform sequencing depth across donors, an assumption that may not hold. In a later analysis, HLA-associated TCR beta chains were found to be more clonally expanded and to have lower generation probabilities than equally common non-associated chains. A further reported finding was that TCR beta sequences accurately predicted the HLA-A and HLA-B alleles for most subjects in the first cohort. Cytomegalovirus status was reported to be diagnosed by the classifier with high specificity and sensitivity in both the original and validation cohorts. Assigning TCR associations to individual alleles was difficult when HLA alleles, especially DR and DQ, strongly co-occurred. According to a later analysis, parvovirus B19, influenza, CMV and Epstein-Barr virus appeared linked to several top co-occurrence clusters. An association between a missense DCLRE1C variant and V-gene and J-gene trimming of TCR beta chains was found in a later genetic analysis and replicated in an independent cohort. The cohort was sequenced for TCR beta chains only, and without alpha or paired-chain data the features that could be detected were limited. Linkage disequilibrium might explain the correlated functional status among segregating V segments, but an unknown experimental factor could not be ruled out. In a later analysis, TCR association rates were found to vary across HLA loci, with the most associated TCRs seen for DRB1 alleles and the fewest for HLA-C alleles. Broadly in line with IMGT annotations, most TCR beta V segments showed up in productive rearrangements about 87% or about 30% of the time in an earlier analysis of several hundred of the donors. A total of 164 TCR beta chains were listed by the study as associated with cytomegalovirus. Most TCR sequences were seen in very few donors, while some public TCRs were found in many individuals. In a later analysis, about 17,000 TCR beta sequences were associated with specific HLA alleles at a false discovery rate of 0.05. Over 15 rarely observed V segments, including chromosome 9 orphons, were excluded from the earlier analysis of approximately 500 of the donors because counts were too low. The authors suggested that the approach could potentially be extended to other disease states and immunological phenotypes. CMV serostatus was the only immune exposure information available for the cohort. Some IMGT-functional V segments, including TRBV6-2 and TRBV6-3, could not be distinguished by the 87-base-pair reads and were therefore excluded. Compared with the roughly 670-donor mean, donors in an Asian-associated ancestry cluster had fewer N-insertions in productive TCRs, according to a later genetic analysis. The sequencing pipeline was judged likely to have produced a cluster of highly shared sequence variants as a technical artifact. According to a later analysis, most CMV-associated TCR beta chains appeared to be HLA-restricted, and the HLA associations seemed to be driven largely by CMV exposure. In vitro tests confirmed that a few of the cytomegalovirus-associated TCR beta chains recognize cytomegalovirus antigens.

The sample taken for sequencing was PBMCs. The chain uses TRBV27 and TRBJ1-5; 8 middle bases align to TRBD1. The clonotype originates from a middle-aged woman in good health and CMV-seropositive. The DNA reads as follows: TGTGCCAGCAGTCCCCGCGGGACAGGATCCGCCAATCAGCCCCAGCATTTT. Translated, this gives CASSPRGTGSANQPQHF.